A selection of T cell receptor beta chains follows, all from one sample in a study of siplizumab effects on memory and regulatory T cells. The assay was immunoSEQ multiplex PCR, and TCRdb's table has in-frame clones only and misses some. Of 110,000 or so clones in the sample, just over 90% were seen once. The sample comprised non-Treg CD4+ T cells sorted from blood. The source of these receptors is a human donor in good health. Each CDR3 is given with its conserved first and last residue. Each record gives: J gene, clone size, V gene, D gene, CDR3 DNA, CDR3 protein. D genes are given only for firm matches. For some rows the clone size is stated as once, few or many, or as a class when expanded; others skip it.

J gene: TRBJ2-4; clone size: NA; V gene: TRBV27; D gene: NA; CDR3 DNA: TGTGCCAGCAGTTTATCCCTTAACTTAGCCAAAAACATTCAGTACTTC; CDR3 protein: CASSLSLNLAKNIQYF
J gene: TRBJ2-3; clone size: NA; V gene: TRBV5-1; D gene: NA; CDR3 DNA: TGCGCCAGCAGCTTGATCGCCGGAAGCACAGATACGCAGTATTTT; CDR3 protein: CASSLIAGSTDTQYF
J gene: TRBJ2-1; clone size: NA; V gene: TRBV15; D gene: NA; CDR3 DNA: TGTGCCACCAGCAGAGATGACTCCCGCCCCTACAATGAGCAGTTCTTC; CDR3 protein: CATSRDDSRPYNEQFF
J gene: TRBJ2-7; clone size: NA; V gene: TRBV19; D gene: TRBD2; CDR3 DNA: TGTGCCAGTAGTCCTCCGGGACTAGGGACCTACGAGCAGTACTTC; CDR3 protein: CASSPPGLGTYEQYF
J gene: TRBJ2-5; clone size: NA; V gene: TRBV5-5; D gene: NA; CDR3 DNA: TGTGCCAGCAGCTTGGAGGCAGTACAAGAGACCCAGTACTTC; CDR3 protein: CASSLEAVQETQYF
J gene: TRBJ1-3; clone size: NA; V gene: TRBV6-7; D gene: NA; CDR3 DNA: TGTGCCAGCAGTAAAACTCGGGCAGTGGAGGTCCTCCTGGGGAACACCATATATTTT; CDR3 protein: CASSKTRAVEVLLGNTIYF
J gene: TRBJ2-1; clone size: NA; V gene: TRBV7-2; D gene: NA; CDR3 DNA: TGTGCCAGCAGTCTACAGGGTTCTCACTACAATGAGCAGTTCTTC; CDR3 protein: CASSLQGSHYNEQFF
J gene: TRBJ1-5; clone size: once; V gene: TRBV6-4; D gene: NA; CDR3 DNA: TGTGCCAGCAGCCTGGGACCCGGTCGGCCCCAGCATTTT; CDR3 protein: CASSLGPGRPQHF
J gene: TRBJ1-1; clone size: NA; V gene: TRBV27; D gene: NA; CDR3 DNA: TGTGCCAGCAAGGGGTGGATGAACACTGAAGCTTTCTTT; CDR3 protein: CASKGWMNTEAFF
J gene: TRBJ1-2; clone size: once; V gene: TRBV4-1; D gene: TRBD1; CDR3 DNA: TGCGCCAGCGCCGGGACAGGGTTTGTAGGCTACACCTTC; CDR3 protein: CASAGTGFVGYTF
J gene: TRBJ2-7; clone size: NA; V gene: TRBV2; D gene: NA; CDR3 DNA: TGTGCCAGCATTACCGGACAGAGAAGCTCCTACGAGCAGTACTTC; CDR3 protein: CASITGQRSSYEQYF
J gene: TRBJ2-3; clone size: NA; V gene: TRBV11-3; D gene: TRBD1; CDR3 DNA: TGTGCCAGCGCACCGGACAGGGCGCGCACAGATACGCAGTATTTT; CDR3 protein: CASAPDRARTDTQYF
J gene: TRBJ1-2; clone size: NA; V gene: TRBV6-6; D gene: NA; CDR3 DNA: TGTGCCAGCAGTTACGACGGAGTCTCAAATGGCTACACCTTC; CDR3 protein: CASSYDGVSNGYTF
J gene: TRBJ2-6; clone size: NA; V gene: TRBV7-3; D gene: NA; CDR3 DNA: TGTGCCAGCAGCTTAACGGGCTCTGGGGCCAACGTCCTGACTTTC; CDR3 protein: CASSLTGSGANVLTF
J gene: TRBJ2-2; clone size: once; V gene: TRBV29-1; D gene: NA; CDR3 DNA: TGCAGCGTTGCCGGGACCTACACCGGGGAGCTGTTTTTT; CDR3 protein: CSVAGTYTGELFF
J gene: TRBJ2-3; clone size: NA; V gene: TRBV28; D gene: NA; CDR3 DNA: TGTGCCAGCAGTTTGGAGGGGGCGACAGATACGCAGTATTTT; CDR3 protein: CASSLEGATDTQYF
J gene: TRBJ1-5; clone size: NA; V gene: TRBV27; D gene: NA; CDR3 DNA: TGTGCCAGCAGTTTAAGAGGGGTCAGCAATCAGCCCCAGCATTTT; CDR3 protein: CASSLRGVSNQPQHF
J gene: TRBJ1-1; clone size: NA; V gene: TRBV6-5; D gene: TRBD1; CDR3 DNA: TGTGCCAGCAGATCCGGGACAGCGAACACTGAAGCTTTCTTT; CDR3 protein: CASRSGTANTEAFF
J gene: TRBJ1-2; clone size: NA; V gene: TRBV28; D gene: TRBD1; CDR3 DNA: TGTGCCAGCAGTACAGGACAGGACTATGGCTACACCTTC; CDR3 protein: CASSTGQDYGYTF
J gene: TRBJ2-3; clone size: NA; V gene: TRBV30; D gene: TRBD2; CDR3 DNA: TGTGCCTGGAGTGTAAGGTCCGGGGGGTTCGCAGATACGCAGTATTTT; CDR3 protein: CAWSVRSGGFADTQYF
J gene: TRBJ2-1; clone size: once; V gene: TRBV12-5; D gene: TRBD2; CDR3 DNA: TGTGCTAGTGGTTTGGTACCGGTAGCGGGGGCCTCCTACAATGAGCAGTTCTTC; CDR3 protein: CASGLVPVAGASYNEQFF
J gene: TRBJ1-3; clone size: NA; V gene: TRBV6-5; D gene: TRBD1; CDR3 DNA: TGTGCCAGCAGGCCGACAGGGCGAGGAAACACCATATATTTT; CDR3 protein: CASRPTGRGNTIYF
J gene: TRBJ1-5; clone size: NA; V gene: TRBV7-6; D gene: NA; CDR3 DNA: TGTGCCAGCAGCCCACAGGGCGGTCAGCCCCAGCATTTT; CDR3 protein: CASSPQGGQPQHF
J gene: TRBJ2-4; clone size: NA; V gene: TRBV18; D gene: TRBD2; CDR3 DNA: TGTGCCAGCTCACCGGGGACTAGCGGGGCGAACATTCAGTACTTC; CDR3 protein: CASSPGTSGANIQYF
J gene: TRBJ2-3; clone size: NA; V gene: TRBV4-2; D gene: TRBD2; CDR3 DNA: TGTGCCAGCAGCCACCCCTTAGAGGAGCGGGGGGATACGCAGTATTTT; CDR3 protein: CASSHPLEERGDTQYF
J gene: TRBJ2-1; clone size: NA; V gene: TRBV4-1; D gene: NA; CDR3 DNA: TGCGCCAGCAGCCAAGATGGGGGGGCGCAGTTCTTC; CDR3 protein: CASSQDGGAQFF
J gene: TRBJ1-1; clone size: few; V gene: TRBV29-1; D gene: NA; CDR3 DNA: TGCAGCCCTACAGGGCTGAACACTGAAGCTTTCTTT; CDR3 protein: CSPTGLNTEAFF
J gene: TRBJ1-6; clone size: NA; V gene: TRBV19; D gene: NA; CDR3 DNA: TGTGCCACCAGGGATGCTAATTCACCCCTCCACTTT; CDR3 protein: CATRDANSPLHF
J gene: TRBJ1-1; clone size: NA; V gene: TRBV7-3; D gene: NA; CDR3 DNA: TGTGCCAGCAGCGCCACAGTTAACACTGAAGCTTTCTTT; CDR3 protein: CASSATVNTEAFF
J gene: TRBJ2-6; clone size: NA; V gene: TRBV9; D gene: TRBD1; CDR3 DNA: TGTGCCAGCAGCGGGGACAGTAATTCTGGGGCCAACGTCCTGACTTTC; CDR3 protein: CASSGDSNSGANVLTF
J gene: TRBJ1-2; clone size: NA; V gene: TRBV5-4; D gene: TRBD1; CDR3 DNA: TGTGCCAGCAGCTTAAATAGGGGGCTTAACTATGGCTACACCTTC; CDR3 protein: CASSLNRGLNYGYTF
J gene: TRBJ1-2; clone size: once; V gene: TRBV27; D gene: NA; CDR3 DNA: TGTGCCAGCAGTTTATGGAGTCAATCCGGCTACACCTTC; CDR3 protein: CASSLWSQSGYTF
J gene: TRBJ1-5; clone size: NA; V gene: TRBV30; D gene: NA; CDR3 DNA: TGTGCCTGGACGGGGCACAGGCCAAATTCGCCCCAGCATTTT; CDR3 protein: CAWTGHRPNSPQHF
J gene: TRBJ1-5; clone size: NA; V gene: TRBV6-1; D gene: NA; CDR3 DNA: TGTGCCAGCAGTGAAAACAATCAGCCCCAGCATTTT; CDR3 protein: CASSENNQPQHF
J gene: TRBJ1-3; clone size: NA; V gene: TRBV12-5; D gene: NA; CDR3 DNA: TGTGCTAGTGGCCCAGGAAGCTCTGGAAACACCATATATTTT; CDR3 protein: CASGPGSSGNTIYF
J gene: TRBJ1-1; clone size: NA; V gene: TRBV5-4; D gene: NA; CDR3 DNA: TGTGCCAGCAGCTTGGGGCTTACGGTAAAGGCGGCTTTCTTT; CDR3 protein: CASSLGLTVKAAFF
J gene: TRBJ1-4; clone size: NA; V gene: TRBV11-2; D gene: NA; CDR3 DNA: TGTGCCAGCAGTTCCCGGGCCGGGGAGGAAAAACTGTTTTTT; CDR3 protein: CASSSRAGEEKLFF
J gene: TRBJ1-1; clone size: NA; V gene: TRBV28; D gene: TRBD1; CDR3 DNA: TGTGCCAGCAGTGGACAGGCCGAAGTGAACACTGAAGCTTTCTTT; CDR3 protein: CASSGQAEVNTEAFF
J gene: TRBJ2-3; clone size: few; V gene: TRBV5-1; D gene: TRBD2; CDR3 DNA: TGCGCCAGCAGAGAAACCGGGACTAGTGGCCCAGATACGCAGTATTTT; CDR3 protein: CASRETGTSGPDTQYF
J gene: TRBJ2-1; clone size: NA; V gene: TRBV9; D gene: TRBD2; CDR3 DNA: TGTGCCAGCAGCGTAGCGGGGGGGCCGTCCTACAATGAGCAGTTCTTC; CDR3 protein: CASSVAGGPSYNEQFF
J gene: TRBJ1-2; clone size: once; V gene: TRBV5-4; D gene: NA; CDR3 DNA: TGTGCCAGCAGCGAAGGTTTCTTCTATGGCTACACCTTC; CDR3 protein: CASSEGFFYGYTF